This T cell receptor beta chain was sequenced for a study of human T cells and chemical hapten exposure (dated by TCRdb to the early 2020s). In the study overall: For sensitization, 2% DPC in acetone was applied to a roughly 2 cm by roughly 2 cm area of upper inner arm skin. Twenty-nine alopecia patients gave blood for TCR sequencing at one to four time points (pre-sensitization, 2, 6 and 24 weeks). The study tracked peripheral blood TCR repertoire changes in vivo during primary and secondary sensitization to the hapten diphenylcyclopropenone (DPC) in alopecia patients. Libraries were pooled for sequencing, and variation in per-sample TCR yields was attributed mainly to small differences in library volumes within the pool. Patch testing was done on the upper back using Finn chambers containing 0.01% DPC, and results were scored after 6 days according to International Contact Dermatitis Research Group standards. Throughout the approximately 25-week study period, patients were also given weekly therapeutic DPC doses on the scalp. Most of the patients in the cohort were female, and the cohort covered alopecia areata with under or over 50% scalp involvement, alopecia totalis and alopecia universalis. Patient blood was sampled pre-sensitization (week 0) and at 2, 6 and about 24 weeks after DPC sensitization. The study at large found these results: Significantly more large CDR3 similarity clusters were formed by expanded TCRs than by pre-sensitization or healthy control sets, consistent with antigen-driven responses. DPC sensitization did not change how many TCRs were above 1 in 1000 frequency, and no evidence was found of alterations in global repertoire structure. Alopecia, a presumed autoimmune disease, was present in all patients, so the immune response of the patients might differ from that of healthy individuals. Repeated subsampling changed both the strength of the expansion versus patch-test correlation and the threshold at which that correlation became significant. The number of PT1 expanded TCRs positively correlated with patch test score, significant at thresholds 8, 16 and 32 but not 4.

The protocol used for the library was RACE. Sequencing instrument: NextSeq 500. Library preparation attached unique molecular identifiers to individual cDNA molecules for quantitative, reproducible TCR counting. From each blood RNA sample, both TCR alpha and TCR beta chains were sequenced. Regarding the original processing steps: A median of about 87,000 TCRs per sample was observed, with a range of about 23,224 to 690,600. V, J and CDR3 annotation of the TCR reads was performed with the Decombinator software suite. For the PS versus PT1 abundance plots, all samples were subsampled to the same number of TCRs (28,000). Expanded TCRs were defined as absent before sensitization and observed at least eight times at the 2-week time point. Using fastp at Q25 and MiXCR, TCRdb reprocessed the public reads and kept productive beta chains. All rows with the same CDR3 protein become a single entry with the most common DNA and genes. In this record, the V and J calls reflect TCRdb's handling and not the investigators' own analysis. The sample contains 190,000 or so distinct CDR3 sequences, 24% of them found a single time. The ten largest clones represent about 2.5% of the sample.

There are 14 amino acids in the CDR3, from cysteine to phenylalanine inclusive. Here the CDR3 DNA is all that survives: 42 bases in frame from base 1. Based on the germline V gene, the CDR1 and CDR2 sequences are MNHEY and SVGEGT. V is pruned by 6 bases and J by 5 bases, leaving 6 bases of the junction without a gene match. The sample's time point label, decoded: patch test 3, about 24 weeks after DPC sensitization. Read against the paper, the sample's treatment or condition label means: therapeutic diphenylcyclopropenone sensitization with weekly scalp DPC. At every patch-test visit, the blood draw took place before the patch test was put on. Eligible patients were aged 18 to 70, diagnosed with alopecia, deemed suitable for DPC therapy, and excluded if pregnant. Unfractionated whole blood was collected in Tempus Blood RNA tubes, and total RNA was extracted from that blood. This clonotype was seen more than once but under ten times. Its antigen specificity is not known. Base qualities were left out, and no much larger clone turns up one base away.

This TCR came from a woman in her forties with alopecia areata. Some clones in this sample may be carry-over from other donors' samples. The chain couples TRBV6-2 or TRBV6-3 to TRBJ2-1; the central 8 bases match TRBD2. Sequenced material: whole blood, taken in connection with sensitization to the hapten diphenylcyclopropenone (DPC). The bases are TGTGCCAGCAGGACGGGAGGGGTTAACAATGAGCAGTTCTTC. This gives the protein CASRTGGVNNEQFF.